A single sample gave rise to the 32 T cell receptor beta chains below, sequenced in a study of molecular identifiers for immune sequencing clone quantification. MiXCR was run by TCRdb on the PCR reads, yielding one entry per CDR3 protein. Among about 640,000 distinct CDR3 sequences listed, 20% were seen once. What was sequenced was naive CD8+ T cells from blood, with Jurkat cell RNA spiked in. Described subset: FACS-sorted CD8+CD4-CCR7+CD45RA+ naive T cells. The receptor set was obtained from a human donor in good health. Some libraries in this study had Jurkat cell RNA spiked in.

This clonotype came up many times. This sequence joins TRBV18 and TRBJ2-5; 12 bases are a match to TRBD1. This CDR3 is 19 amino acids long. CDR1 is KGHSH, CDR2 LQKENI, per germline. Losses at the gene ends were 4 bases for V and 3 bases for J; bases not matched to a gene: 15. Here the CDR3 DNA reads TGTGCCAGCTCACGTGCCGGGACAGGGGGCCCCACTGAAGAAGAGACCCAGTACTTC. Translation gives CASSRAGTGGPTEEETQYF.

About this clonotype itself: A junction end diverges from the germline sequence, so it may reflect a read error. The chain combines TRBV2 with TRBJ1-4, with a weak D call TRBD1 (6 bases). Looked up from germline, CDR1 is SNHLY and CDR2 is FYNNEI. The CDR3 has 15 amino acids. The CDR3 spells CASRDRFREDEKLYF. The CDR3 DNA is TGTGCCAGCAGAGACAGGTTTAGGGAGGATGAAAAACTGTATTTT. The full variable domain, in which reference TRBV2 and TRBJ1-4 provide the parts outside the CDR3, is EPEVTQTPSHQVTQMGQEVILRCVPISNHLYFYWYRQILGQKVEFLVSFYNNEISEKSEIFDDQFSVERPDGSNFTLKIRSTKLEDSAMYFCASRDRFREDEKLYFGSGTQLSVL.

This sequence joins TRBV2 and TRBJ2-1; 7 bases match TRBD2. The CDR3 runs 16 residues. Germline CDR1 SNHLY, CDR2 FYNNEI. The J segment lost 4 bases and the V segment lost 3 bases, leaving 9 bases of the junction unmatched. The CDR3 is CASSDLTSGEYNEQFF. In nucleotides, the CDR3 is TGTGCCAGCAGTGATTTGACCAGCGGGGAGTACAATGAGCAGTTCTTC.

The table lists this clonotype with many counts. This chain joins TRBV4-1 and TRBJ1-1; D perhaps matches TRBD1 (5 bases). The CDR3 runs 16 residues. V lost 4 bases and J lost 0, with 15 bases in between. Germline V gene data show CDR1 as MGHRA and CDR2 as YSYEKL. As DNA, the CDR3 is TGCGCCAGCAGCCCCGGTCAAGGGGTAATGAACACTGAAGCTTTCTTT. Its protein is CASSPGQGVMNTEAFF.

The chain combines TRBV19 with TRBJ1-5; TRBD1 is a possible D gene (6 bases). Germline CDR1 LNHDA, CDR2 SQIVND (reference sequence). This CDR3 is 12 amino acids long. With 6 bases removed from V and 7 bases from J, the gap between germline ends came to 10 bases. The CDR3 DNA follows: TGTGCCAGTAGATCAGGGGTCCAGCCCCAGCATTTT. Protein product: CASRSGVQPQHF. Together with reference TRBV19 and TRBJ1-5, the CDR3 gives the full variable domain: DGGITQSPKYLFRKEGQNVTLSCEQNLNHDAMYWYRQDPGQGLRLIYYSQIVNDFQKGDIAEGYSVSREKKESFPLTVTSAQKNPTAFYLCASRSGVQPQHFGDGTRLSIL.

This clonotype was counted at least ten times. This chain joins TRBV7-9 and TRBJ1-1; D may be TRBD1 (5 bases). Trimming stripped 0 bases from V and 4 bases from J, with 12 bases between. The CDR3 is 15 residues long. Germline V lookup: CDR1 SEHNR, CDR2 FQNEAQ (reference sequence). The CDR3 DNA reads as TGTGCCAGCAGCTTAGCGCTCCCAGGGTCCACTGAAGCTTTCTTT. Protein product: CASSLALPGSTEAFF. Together with reference TRBV7-9 and TRBJ1-1, the CDR3 gives the full variable domain: DTGVSQNPRHKITKRGQNVTFRCDPISEHNRLYWYRQTLGQGPEFLTYFQNEAQLEKSRLLSDRFSAERPKGSFSTLEIQRTEQGDSAMYLCASSLALPGSTEAFFGQGTRLTVV.

This clonotype has ten or more counts. This sequence joins TRBV28 and TRBJ2-5, with D perhaps matching TRBD2 (5 bases). This CDR3 has 15 amino acids. The germline V and J ends were trimmed by 1 base and 4 bases, with 13 bases remaining between them. Looked up from germline, CDR1 is MDHEN and CDR2 is SYDVKM. The DNA of the CDR3 is TGTGCCAGCAGTTTATCAAACGGACTGGGAGAGACCCAGTACTTC. Protein product: CASSLSNGLGETQYF.

This clonotype occurred many times. This may be a read error: a much more frequent sequence differs by one nucleotide. The chain uses TRBV12-3 or TRBV12-4 and TRBJ2-7; D might be TRBD1 (6 bases). The length of the CDR3 is 13 residues. V shed 4 bases and J shed 2 bases, with 9 bases lying between them. CDR3 DNA sequence: TGTGCCAGCAGTTCGGGACATGCCTACGAGCAGTACTTC. It codes for CASSSGHAYEQYF.

This clonotype showed up just a few times. The chain combines TRBV9 with TRBJ2-3; D may be TRBD1 (6 bases). The CDR3 consists of 15 residues. Trimming shortened V by 0 bases and J by 1 base, and 9 bases separated the two germline ends. Germline-derived CDR1 and CDR2 are SGDLS and YYNGEE. CDR3 bases: TGTGCCAGCAGCGTAGCGGCAGGGGGCACAGATACGCAGTATTTT. Its translation is CASSVAAGGTDTQYF.

This chain uses TRBV11-2 with TRBJ2-7; 7 bases are shared with TRBD1. V was clipped by 5 bases and J by 0 bases; unmatched bases: 10. The CDR3 contains 16 residues. CDR1 is SGHAT, CDR2 FQNNGV, per germline. In nucleotides, the CDR3 is TGTGCCAGCAGCCCGGTCGGGACAGAGTTCTCCTACGAGCAGTACTTC. Its protein product is CASSPVGTEFSYEQYF.

Ten or more counts support this clonotype. This chain links TRBV6-2 or TRBV6-3 with TRBJ1-5; D unclear. Germline V gives CDR1 MNHEY, CDR2 SVGEGT. The CDR3 contains 13 residues. V was clipped by 5 bases and J by 11 bases, with 16 bases between them. The CDR3 DNA reads as TGTGCCAGCAGTACCCGTGACCCGTGGTCCCAGCATTTT. This gives the protein CASSTRDPWSQHF.

This clonotype was observed many times. The CDR3 protein is CASSLGGPPQPQHF. The CDR3 bases are TGTGCCAGCAGTTTGGGAGGACCCCCTCAGCCCCAGCATTTT. This rearrangement joins TRBV27 to TRBJ1-5; no firm D call. Per the germline V gene, CDR1 is MNHEY and CDR2 is SMNVEV (reference sequence). The CDR3 totals 14 residues. The V end was cut by 3 bases, the J end by 6 bases, with 12 bases between.

At least ten counts were recorded for this clonotype. The rearrangement uses TRBV7-9 and TRBJ2-2; D is unresolved. The germline V gene has CDR1 SEHNR and CDR2 FQNEAQ (reference sequence). This CDR3 region has 15 residues. The V gene lost 5 bases and the J gene lost 4 bases, with 14 bases spanning the gap. The CDR3 sequence: CASSPTAGSTGELFF. The CDR3 DNA is TGTGCCAGCAGCCCCACGGCAGGCTCCACCGGGGAGCTGTTTTTT.

The genes are TRBV6-5 and TRBJ1-2; TRBD1 agrees at 7 bases. After removal of 11 bases from V and 3 bases from J, the junction contained 9 bases not matched to a gene. The CDR3 spans 13 residues. CDR1 is MNHEY and CDR2 is SVGAGI in the germline V gene. This chain's CDR3 is CAGGKTGYYGYTF. The CDR3 DNA is TGTGCCGGCGGAAAGACAGGGTACTATGGCTACACCTTC.

As regards this clonotype: A much larger clone lies a single base off, so this may be a read error. The J gene is TRBJ2-1, the V gene TRBV2; D is possibly TRBD1 (5 bases). The CDR3 covers 14 residues. Looked up from germline, CDR1 is SNHLY and CDR2 is FYNNEI. Trimming pared 5 bases from V and 4 bases from J, leaving 12 bases between. This CDR3 reads CASSKEAGYNEQFF. The CDR3 DNA reads TGTGCCAGCAGTAAAGAGGCAGGGTACAATGAGCAGTTCTTC. The whole variable domain, remainder taken from reference TRBV2 and TRBJ2-1, is EPEVTQTPSHQVTQMGQEVILRCVPISNHLYFYWYRQILGQKVEFLVSFYNNEISEKSEIFDDQFSVERPDGSNFTLKIRSTKLEDSAMYFCASSKEAGYNEQFFGPGTRLTVL.

This clonotype was recorded at least ten times. The chain has TRBV2 and TRBJ2-6; D is undetermined. V lost 3 bases and J 0 bases, leaving 9 bases between the germline ends. Germline assignment: CDR1 SNHLY and CDR2 FYNNEI. The CDR3 has 16 amino acids. CDR3 in DNA: TGTGCCAGCAGTGATCCCAGGTACTCTGGGGCCAACGTCCTGACTTTC. Protein sequence: CASSDPRYSGANVLTF.

Comments on this clonotype: One base away lies a much larger clone, so this may be a sequencing read error. V usage is TRBV6-6 and J usage is TRBJ1-3; D ambiguous. CDR1 and CDR2 (germline): MNHNY, SVGAGI (reference sequence). CDR3 size: 14 residues. Trimming shortened V by 11 bases and J by 2 bases, and 16 bases separated the two germline ends. The CDR3, as DNA: TGTGCCGGCAACACCGACCGCACTGGAAACACCATATATTTT. Residues: CAGNTDRTGNTIYF.

The chain employs TRBV4-3 and TRBJ2-7, with D possibly matching TRBD2 (6 bases). Trimming shortened V by 1 base and J by 0 bases, and 16 bases separated the two germline ends. The CDR3 is made up of 17 amino acids. Per germline, CDR1 LGHNA and CDR2 YSLEER. The CDR3 loop reads CASSQATAGEVSYEQYF. CDR3 DNA: TGCGCCAGCAGCCAAGCTACCGCTGGGGAGGTCTCCTACGAGCAGTACTTC.

This clonotype has ten or more counts. This rearrangement joins TRBV7-9 to TRBJ2-7, with 9 bases that match TRBD2. There are 16 residues in the CDR3. Germline values: CDR1 SEHNR, CDR2 FQNEAQ (reference sequence). Germline trimming cut 5 bases from V and 3 bases from J; bases unmatched to any gene: 11. The DNA of the CDR3 is TGTGCCAGCAGCCCCCCTAGCGGGAAGACTAACTACGAGCAGTACTTC. This gives the protein CASSPPSGKTNYEQYF.

This clonotype has at least ten counts. The CDR3 DNA reads TGTGCCAGCAGTAACCCCGACAGGGGAGGGTCTGATTTGGCAGATACGCAGTATTTT. Amino acid sequence: CASSNPDRGGSDLADTQYF. The chain employs TRBV6-5 and TRBJ2-3; TRBD1 is a possible D gene (8 bases). Per the germline V gene, CDR1 is MNHEY and CDR2 is SVGAGI. The CDR3 is 19 amino acids. The V gene lost 5 bases and the J gene lost 4 bases, with 28 bases spanning the gap.

This clonotype was recorded a few times. V usage is TRBV19 and J usage is TRBJ2-7; 9 nucleotides agree with TRBD1. The CDR3 has 15 amino acids. CDR1 and CDR2 (germline): LNHDA, SQIVND (reference sequence). V lost 4 bases to trimming and J lost 0 bases; unmatched junction nucleotides: 4. CDR3 residues: CASSKGQGLSYEQYF. The CDR3 bases are TGTGCCAGTAGTAAGGGACAGGGCCTCTCCTACGAGCAGTACTTC.

This clonotype was seen repeatedly, ten times or more. The junction departs from germline at one end; a sequencing error may be responsible. The genes are TRBV27 and TRBJ2-7; no clear D. CDR1 MNHEY and CDR2 SMNVEV come from the germline V gene (reference sequence). CDR3 length: 15 residues. The CDR3: CASSLLGTGGYEQYF. The CDR3, as DNA: TGCGCCAGCAGCTTGTTGGGCACCGGCGGATACGAGCAGTACTTC.

This clonotype was counted only a few times. The V gene is TRBV7-9, the J gene TRBJ2-1; 13 bases are shared with TRBD2. J was trimmed by 1 base and V by 1 base; bases with no gene match: 10. This CDR3 has 20 residues. Germline CDR1 SEHNR, CDR2 FQNEAQ (reference sequence). CDR3 nucleotide sequence: TGTGCCAGCAGCTTAGAGGACGCACTAGCGGGAGGGCCTTCCTACAATGAGCAGTTCTTC. This sequence encodes CASSLEDALAGGPSYNEQFF.

This clonotype has more than one count but fewer than ten. J is TRBJ1-4 and V is TRBV7-8; a possible D gene is TRBD1 (5 bases). Germline loops: CDR1 SGHVS, CDR2 FQNEAQ. CDR3 size: 19 residues. Trimming left V 1 base short and J 4 bases short, with 22 bases between. The CDR3 reads CASSLGRQTRIRSNEKLFF. The CDR3 nucleotides are TGTGCCAGCAGCTTAGGGAGACAGACGAGAATACGAAGTAATGAAAAACTGTTTTTT.

The sample holds a few counts of this clonotype. The chain has TRBV5-1 and TRBJ2-3; 11 nucleotides match TRBD2. The V and J ends lost 0 bases and 6 bases, in that order; junction bases with no gene match: 9. The CDR3 is 17 amino acids. The germline gives CDR1 SGHRS, CDR2 YFSETQ. DNA of the CDR3: TGCGCCAGCAGCTTGGCTTTAGCGGGAGGGCCGGGGGATACGCAGTATTTT. Protein product: CASSLALAGGPGDTQYF. The full variable domain, in which reference TRBV5-1 and TRBJ2-3 provide the parts outside the CDR3, is KAGVTQTPRYLIKTRGQQVTLSCSPISGHRSVSWYQQTPGQGLQFLFEYFSETQRNKGNFPGRFSGRQFSNSRSEMNVSTLELGDSALYLCASSLALAGGPGDTQYFGPGTRLTVL.

Remarks on this clonotype: This may be a read error, as it is one base from a much larger clone. This sequence joins TRBV19 and TRBJ1-4; D gene ambiguous. The CDR3 extends over 16 amino acids. Germline lookup yields CDR1 LNHDA and CDR2 SQIVND (reference sequence). The DNA of the CDR3 is TGTGCCAGTAGTATGGGAGAACGTGCAACTAATGAAAAACCGTTTTTT. Its protein product is CASSMGERATNEKPFF.

This clonotype occurred many times. The rearrangement joins TRBV20-1 to TRBJ1-6; a possible D gene is TRBD1 (5 bases). Trimming left V 0 bases short and J 0 bases short, with 12 bases between. In germline, CDR1 is DFQATT, CDR2 SNEGSKA (reference sequence). The CDR3 is made up of 17 amino acids. The CDR3 reads CSARDRQQGSYNSPLHF. In DNA form, the CDR3 reads TGCAGTGCTAGAGATAGACAGCAAGGCTCCTATAATTCACCCCTCCACTTT.

The V gene is TRBV30, the J gene TRBJ1-1, with D possibly being TRBD1 (6 bases). Germline V CDR1 and CDR2: GTSNPN, SVGIG (reference sequence). This CDR3 has 13 amino acids. V was cut by 1 base and J by 3 bases, with 9 bases left in between. This CDR3 is CAWSETGDTEAFF. CDR3 in DNA: TGTGCCTGGAGTGAGACAGGCGACACTGAAGCTTTCTTT.

The V and J genes are TRBV30 and TRBJ2-7; 8 bases map to TRBD1. The CDR3 contains 15 residues. Trimming at V came to 2 bases and at J to 6 bases, leaving 12 bases not matched to a gene. Looked up from germline, CDR1 is GTSNPN and CDR2 is SVGIG (reference sequence). The CDR3 nucleotides read TGTGCCTGGAGTAGGGCAGGGGGCGCCCACTTCGAGCAGTACTTC. Translation gives CAWSRAGGAHFEQYF.

The CDR3 loop reads CASSQEGTATYEQYF. The CDR3 region has the DNA TGCGCCAGCAGCCAAGAAGGGACAGCTACCTACGAGCAGTACTTC. J is TRBJ2-7 and V is TRBV4-3, with TRBD1 identical over 7 bases. Germline V gene sequence: CDR1 LGHNA, CDR2 YSLEER. This CDR3 contains 15 residues. V lost 0 bases to trimming and J lost 2 bases; unmatched junction nucleotides: 4.

This clonotype appeared many times. This chain joins TRBV5-6 and TRBJ2-7; D might be TRBD2 (5 bases). Germline V gene lookup returns CDR1 SGHDT and CDR2 YYEEEE. The CDR3 covers 13 residues. Deletions cut 0 bases from V and 7 bases from J, with 11 bases between. The CDR3: CASSLDPRGEQYF. CDR3 nucleotides: TGTGCCAGCAGCTTGGATCCCCGCGGGGAGCAGTACTTC.

This clonotype was seen many times. The chain carries TRBV9 and TRBJ2-3, with D possibly matching TRBD1 (5 bases). There are 15 residues in the CDR3. Germline V gene data show CDR1 as SGDLS and CDR2 as YYNGEE. V lost 3 bases and J lost 2, with 13 bases in between. CDR3 amino acids: CASSGGNQITDTQYF. In DNA, the CDR3 is TGTGCCAGCAGCGGGGGCAATCAGATCACAGATACGCAGTATTTT.